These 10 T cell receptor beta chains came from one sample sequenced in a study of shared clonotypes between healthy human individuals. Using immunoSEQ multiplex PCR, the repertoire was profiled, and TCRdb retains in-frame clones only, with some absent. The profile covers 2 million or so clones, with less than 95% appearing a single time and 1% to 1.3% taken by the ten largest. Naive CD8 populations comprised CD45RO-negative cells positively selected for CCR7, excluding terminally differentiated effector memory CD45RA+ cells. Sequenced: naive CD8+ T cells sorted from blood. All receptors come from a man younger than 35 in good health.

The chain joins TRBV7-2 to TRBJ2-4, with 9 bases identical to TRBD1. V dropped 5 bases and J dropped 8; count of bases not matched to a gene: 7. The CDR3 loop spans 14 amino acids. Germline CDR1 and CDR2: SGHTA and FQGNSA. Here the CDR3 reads CASSPPGQGYIQYF. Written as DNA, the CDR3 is TGTGCCAGCAGCCCCCCGGGACAGGGATACATTCAGTACTTC.

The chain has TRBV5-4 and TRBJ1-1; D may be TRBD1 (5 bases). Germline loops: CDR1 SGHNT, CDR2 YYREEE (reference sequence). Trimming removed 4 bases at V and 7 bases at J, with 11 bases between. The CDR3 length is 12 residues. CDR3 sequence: CASSHGAIEAFF. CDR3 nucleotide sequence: TGTGCCAGCAGCCACGGGGCAATTGAAGCTTTCTTT.

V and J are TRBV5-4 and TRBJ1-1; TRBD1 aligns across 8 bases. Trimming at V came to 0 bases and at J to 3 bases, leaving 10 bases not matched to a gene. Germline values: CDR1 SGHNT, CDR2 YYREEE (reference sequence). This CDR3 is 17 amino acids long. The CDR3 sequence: CASSLAHDRGVDTEAFF. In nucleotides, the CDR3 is TGTGCCAGCAGCTTGGCCCACGACAGGGGTGTTGACACTGAAGCTTTCTTT.

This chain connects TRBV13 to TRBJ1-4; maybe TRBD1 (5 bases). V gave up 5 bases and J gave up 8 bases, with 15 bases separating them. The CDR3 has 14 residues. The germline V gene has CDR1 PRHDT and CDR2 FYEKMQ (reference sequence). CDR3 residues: CASSLRVEFEKLFF. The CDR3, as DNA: TGTGCCAGCAGCCTCAGGGTGGAATTCGAAAAACTGTTTTTT.

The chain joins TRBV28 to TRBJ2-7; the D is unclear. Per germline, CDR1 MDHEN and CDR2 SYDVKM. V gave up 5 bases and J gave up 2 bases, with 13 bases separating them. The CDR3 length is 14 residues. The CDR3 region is CASSDLTSAYEQYF. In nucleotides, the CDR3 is TGTGCCAGCAGTGACCTCACATCTGCCTACGAGCAGTACTTC.

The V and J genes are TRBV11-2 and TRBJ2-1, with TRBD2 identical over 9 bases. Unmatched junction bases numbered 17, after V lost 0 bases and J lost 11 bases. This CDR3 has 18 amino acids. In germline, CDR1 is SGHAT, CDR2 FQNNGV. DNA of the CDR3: TGTGCCAGCAGCTTAGAAAGAACATTCAGCGGGGGGACGAATAAGCAGTTCTTC. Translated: CASSLERTFSGGTNKQFF.

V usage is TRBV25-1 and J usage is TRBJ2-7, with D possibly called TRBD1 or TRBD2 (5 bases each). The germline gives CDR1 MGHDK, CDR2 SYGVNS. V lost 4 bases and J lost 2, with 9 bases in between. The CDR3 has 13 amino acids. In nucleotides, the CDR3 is TGTGCCAGCAGTGTGGGACGGACCTACGAGCAGTACTTC. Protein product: CASSVGRTYEQYF.

This chain's CDR3 is CASSEPNQPQHF. CDR3 nucleotides: TGCGCCAGCAGCGAACCCAATCAGCCCCAGCATTTT. V and J are TRBV4-1 and TRBJ1-5; D call uncertain. Germline CDR1 is MGHRA and CDR2 is YSYEKL. CDR3 length: 12 amino acids. Trimming removed 5 bases at V and 3 bases at J, with 5 bases between.

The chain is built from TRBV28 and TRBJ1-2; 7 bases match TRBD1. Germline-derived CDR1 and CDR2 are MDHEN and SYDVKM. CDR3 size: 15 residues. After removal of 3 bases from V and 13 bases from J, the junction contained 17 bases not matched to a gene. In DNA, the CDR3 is TGTGCCAGCAGTTTGAGGGACAGCCACTATGTAGGGTTCACCTTC. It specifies CASSLRDSHYVGFTF.

The CDR3 is CASGRTEGSNTEAFF. The CDR3 bases are TGTGCCAGCGGTAGGACGGAGGGATCGAACACTGAAGCTTTCTTT. This rearrangement joins TRBV5-6 to TRBJ1-1; D not resolved. The V end lost 7 bases, the J end lost 1 base, and 17 bases lay between the germline ends. The CDR3 is 15 residues long. In germline, CDR1 is SGHDT, CDR2 YYEEEE.